The 9 T cell receptor beta chains listed next were all sequenced from one sample in a study of radiation and T cells in renal cell carcinoma. The time point denotes: blood 2 weeks post-SBRT. Treatment meaning: 15 Gy SBRT to primary tumor, nephrectomy 4 weeks later. The data were produced by immunoSEQ multiplex PCR, yet TCRdb's version contains in-frame clones alone and is incomplete. The data show around 130,000 clones, roughly four fifths seen once. This specimen consisted of blood, obtained from a patient whose treatment included radiotherapy and nephrectomy. These receptors were obtained from a woman aged 55-69 years with renal cell carcinoma.

J is TRBJ2-3 and V is TRBV28; possible D gene TRBD1, 5 bases. Germline values: CDR1 MDHEN, CDR2 SYDVKM. This CDR3 has 14 residues. With 6 bases removed from V and 5 bases from J, the gap between germline ends came to 15 bases. CDR3 region: CASRARGGLDTQYF. DNA of the CDR3: TGTGCCAGCAGGGCTAGGGGCGGATTAGATACGCAGTATTTT. The full variable domain, completed using reference TRBV28 and TRBJ2-3, is DVKVTQSSRYLVKRTGEKVFLECVQDMDHENMFWYRQDPGLGLRLIYFSYDVKMKEKGDIPEGYSVSREKKERFSLILESASTNQTSMYLCASRARGGLDTQYFGPGTRLTVL.

The chain combines TRBV9 with TRBJ1-1; D gene uncertain. V was pared by 0 bases and J by 7 bases, with 16 bases between. CDR1 and CDR2 from the germline V gene are SGDLS and YYNGEE. The CDR3 has 15 amino acids. CDR3 sequence reads: CASSVEGGSRVEAFF. In nucleotides, the CDR3 is TGTGCCAGCAGCGTAGAGGGAGGGTCTAGGGTTGAAGCTTTCTTT.

The DNA for the CDR3 is TGTGCCAGCAGCTCCCTCCCGAAAGGGTACACTGAAGCTTTCTTT. Its translation is CASSSLPKGYTEAFF. The V and J genes are TRBV5-6 and TRBJ1-1; D is ambiguous. V dropped 3 bases and J dropped 3 bases, with 15 bases sitting between them. Germline-derived CDR1 and CDR2 are SGHDT and YYEEEE. The CDR3 has 15 amino acids.

The CDR3: CASAGTNAYEQYF. The DNA of the CDR3 is TGTGCCAGCGCAGGGACGAACGCCTACGAGCAGTACTTC. The chain is built from TRBV28 and TRBJ2-7; D might be TRBD1 or TRBD2, each matching 5 bases. This CDR3 is built from 13 residues. The germline CDR1 and CDR2 sequences are MDHEN and SYDVKM. V was trimmed by 8 bases and J by 2 bases, leaving 13 bases between them.

This clone was recorded a few times. V and J are TRBV5-6 and TRBJ2-5; TRBD2 is a possible D gene (6 bases). The CDR3 is 14 amino acids. Germline V lookup: CDR1 SGHDT, CDR2 YYEEEE. Trimming shortened V by 3 bases and J by 1 base, and 10 bases separated the two germline ends. The CDR3 reads CASSSPGLQETQYF. CDR3 coding DNA: TGTGCCAGCAGCTCACCGGGACTCCAAGAGACCCAGTACTTC.

The V gene is TRBV19, the J gene TRBJ2-3; TRBD2 aligns across 7 bases. J was trimmed by 0 bases and V by 3 bases; bases with no gene match: 12. There are 18 residues in the CDR3. The germline gives CDR1 LNHDA, CDR2 SQIVND (reference sequence). CDR3: CASSIWARSSGSTDTQYF. The CDR3 region has the DNA TGTGCCAGTAGTATCTGGGCGCGTAGTAGCGGGAGCACAGATACGCAGTATTTT.

V usage is TRBV18 and J usage is TRBJ1-5, with a tentative D call TRBD1 (5 bases). Germline V CDR1 and CDR2: KGHSH, LQKENI. V dropped 2 bases and J dropped 1 base, with 9 bases sitting between them. This CDR3 contains 15 residues. Here the CDR3 DNA reads TGTGCCAGCTCACCAGGGACGGTCAGCAATCAGCCCCAGCATTTT. It yields the protein CASSPGTVSNQPQHF.

The genes are TRBV28 and TRBJ2-7; TRBD1 agrees at 8 bases. The CDR3 totals 15 residues. With V trimmed by 5 bases and J by 0 bases, 6 bases remained unmatched. From germline, CDR1 is MDHEN and CDR2 SYDVKM. CDR3 in DNA: TGTGCCAGCAGTCCCCGGACAGGGCCCTCCTACGAGCAGTACTTC. It encodes CASSPRTGPSYEQYF.

The chain carries TRBV23-1 and TRBJ1-2; 8 nucleotides line up with TRBD1. TRBV23-1 is sorted into the ORF group, with uncertain function. CDR3 length equals 14 residues. The V and J ends lost 4 bases and 4 bases, in that order; junction bases with no gene match: 5. The CDR3 DNA reads TGCGCCAGCAGTCCCGGGACAGGCATCTATGGCTACACCTTC. It codes for CASSPGTGIYGYTF.